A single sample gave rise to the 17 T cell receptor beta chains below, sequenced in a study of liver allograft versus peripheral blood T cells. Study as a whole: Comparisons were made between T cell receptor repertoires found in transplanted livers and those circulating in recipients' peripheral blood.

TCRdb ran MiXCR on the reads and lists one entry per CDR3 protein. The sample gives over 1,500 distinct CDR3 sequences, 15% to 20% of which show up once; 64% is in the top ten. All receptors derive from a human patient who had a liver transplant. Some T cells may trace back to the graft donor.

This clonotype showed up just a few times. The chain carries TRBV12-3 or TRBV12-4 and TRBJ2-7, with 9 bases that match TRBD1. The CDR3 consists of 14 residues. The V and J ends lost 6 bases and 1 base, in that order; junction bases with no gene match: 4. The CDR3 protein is CASRSTGGSYEQYF. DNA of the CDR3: TGTGCCAGCAGGTCGACAGGGGGGTCCTACGAGCAGTACTTC.

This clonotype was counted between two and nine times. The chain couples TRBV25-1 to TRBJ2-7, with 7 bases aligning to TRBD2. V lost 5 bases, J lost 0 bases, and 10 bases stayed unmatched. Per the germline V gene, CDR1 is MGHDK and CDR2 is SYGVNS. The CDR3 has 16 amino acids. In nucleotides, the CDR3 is TGTGCCAGCAGTCCCTGGGGGGGGGAGAGCTCCTACGAGCAGTACTTC. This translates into CASSPWGGESSYEQYF.

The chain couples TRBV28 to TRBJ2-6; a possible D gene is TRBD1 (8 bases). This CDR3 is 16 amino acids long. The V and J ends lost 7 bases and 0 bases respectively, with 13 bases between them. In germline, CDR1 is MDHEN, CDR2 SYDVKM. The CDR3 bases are TGTGCCAGCATACAGGGGGGGCTCTCTGGGGCCAACGTCCTGACTTTC. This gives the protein CASIQGGLSGANVLTF.

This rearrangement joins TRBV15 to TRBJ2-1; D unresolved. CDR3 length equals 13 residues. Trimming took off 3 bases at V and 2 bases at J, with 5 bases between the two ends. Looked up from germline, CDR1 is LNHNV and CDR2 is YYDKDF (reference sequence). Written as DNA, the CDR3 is TGTGCCACCAGCAGTGCTACCTACAATGAGCAGTTCTTC. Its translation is CATSSATYNEQFF.

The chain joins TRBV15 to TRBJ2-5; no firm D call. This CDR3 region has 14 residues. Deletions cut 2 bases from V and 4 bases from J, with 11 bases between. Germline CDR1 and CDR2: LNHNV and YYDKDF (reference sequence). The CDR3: CATSRRDAAETQYF. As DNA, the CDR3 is TGTGCCACCAGCAGACGCGACGCGGCAGAGACCCAGTACTTC.

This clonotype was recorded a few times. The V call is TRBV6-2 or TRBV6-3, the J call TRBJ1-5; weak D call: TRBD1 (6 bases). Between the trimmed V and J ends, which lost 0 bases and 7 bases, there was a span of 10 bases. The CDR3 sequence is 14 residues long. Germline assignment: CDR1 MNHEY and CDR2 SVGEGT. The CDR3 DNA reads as TGTGCCAGCAGTTACTCGGGGGCCGGCCAGCCCCAGCATTTT. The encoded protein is CASSYSGAGQPQHF.

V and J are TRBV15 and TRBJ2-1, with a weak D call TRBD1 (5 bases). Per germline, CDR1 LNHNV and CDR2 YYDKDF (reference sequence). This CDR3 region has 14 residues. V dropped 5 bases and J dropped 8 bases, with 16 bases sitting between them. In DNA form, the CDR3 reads TGTGCCACCAGCGAACGGACACCGTACCATGAGCAGTTCTTC. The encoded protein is CATSERTPYHEQFF.

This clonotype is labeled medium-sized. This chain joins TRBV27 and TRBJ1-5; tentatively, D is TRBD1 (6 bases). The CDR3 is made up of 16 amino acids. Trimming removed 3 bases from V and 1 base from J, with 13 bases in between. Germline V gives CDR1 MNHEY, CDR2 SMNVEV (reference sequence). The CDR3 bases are TGTGCCAGCAGTTTTTCCGCAGGGGAAAGCAATCAGCCCCAGCATTTT. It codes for CASSFSAGESNQPQHF.

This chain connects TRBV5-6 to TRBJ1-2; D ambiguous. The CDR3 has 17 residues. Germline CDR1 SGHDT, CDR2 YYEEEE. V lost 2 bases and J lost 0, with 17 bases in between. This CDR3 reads CASSLDLVSASNYGYTF. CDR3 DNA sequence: TGTGCCAGCAGCTTAGACCTGGTCAGCGCCTCTAACTATGGCTACACCTTC.

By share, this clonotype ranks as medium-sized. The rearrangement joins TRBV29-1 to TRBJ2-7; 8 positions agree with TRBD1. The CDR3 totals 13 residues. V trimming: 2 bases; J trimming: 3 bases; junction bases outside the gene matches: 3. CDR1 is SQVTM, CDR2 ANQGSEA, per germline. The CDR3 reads CSVELTGGYEQYF. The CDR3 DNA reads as TGCAGCGTTGAACTTACAGGGGGCTACGAGCAGTACTTC.

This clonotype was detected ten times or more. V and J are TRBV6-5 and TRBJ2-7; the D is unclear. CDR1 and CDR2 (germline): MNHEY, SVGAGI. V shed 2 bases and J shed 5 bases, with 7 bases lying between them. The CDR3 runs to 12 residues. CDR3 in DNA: TGTGCCAGCAGTTACCCACTGCACGAGCAGTACTTC. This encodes CASSYPLHEQYF.

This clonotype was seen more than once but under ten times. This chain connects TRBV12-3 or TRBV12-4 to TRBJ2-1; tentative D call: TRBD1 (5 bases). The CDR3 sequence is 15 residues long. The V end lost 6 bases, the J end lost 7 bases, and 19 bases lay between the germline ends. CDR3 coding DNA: TGTGCCAGCAGCCGGACACTGGAAGTTTGGAATGAGCAGTTCTTC. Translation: CASSRTLEVWNEQFF.

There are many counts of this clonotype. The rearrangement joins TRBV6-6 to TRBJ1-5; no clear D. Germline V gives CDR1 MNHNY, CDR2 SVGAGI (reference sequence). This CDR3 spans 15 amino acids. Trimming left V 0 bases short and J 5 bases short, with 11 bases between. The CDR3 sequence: CASSYSTAGDQPQHF. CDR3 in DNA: TGTGCCAGCAGTTACTCGACGGCAGGAGATCAGCCCCAGCATTTT.

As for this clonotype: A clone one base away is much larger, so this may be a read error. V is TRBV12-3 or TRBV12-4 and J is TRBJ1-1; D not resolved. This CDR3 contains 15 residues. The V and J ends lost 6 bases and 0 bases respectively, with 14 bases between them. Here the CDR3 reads CASSPQRFMNTEAFF. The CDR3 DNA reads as TGTGCCAGCAGCCCCCAGAGATTCATGAACACTGAAGCTTTCTTT.

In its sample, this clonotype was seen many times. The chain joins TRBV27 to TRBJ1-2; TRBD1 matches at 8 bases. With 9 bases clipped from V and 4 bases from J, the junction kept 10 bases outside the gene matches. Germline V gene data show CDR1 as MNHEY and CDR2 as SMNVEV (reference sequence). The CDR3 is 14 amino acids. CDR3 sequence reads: CASLHRGAGYGYTF. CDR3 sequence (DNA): TGTGCCAGTTTGCACAGGGGGGCCGGCTATGGCTACACCTTC.

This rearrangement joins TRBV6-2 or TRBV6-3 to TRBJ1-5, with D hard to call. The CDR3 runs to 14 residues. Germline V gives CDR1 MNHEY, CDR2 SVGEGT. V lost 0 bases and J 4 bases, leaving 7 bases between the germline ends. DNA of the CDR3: TGTGCCAGCAGTTACTCGGGCGGGAATCAGCCCCAGCATTTT. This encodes CASSYSGGNQPQHF.

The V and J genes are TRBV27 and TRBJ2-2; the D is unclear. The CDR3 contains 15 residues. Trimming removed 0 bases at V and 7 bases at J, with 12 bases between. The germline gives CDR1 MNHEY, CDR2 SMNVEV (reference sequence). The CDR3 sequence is CASSLSELHGGELFF. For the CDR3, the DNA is TGTGCCAGCAGTTTATCGGAACTACACGGCGGGGAGCTGTTTTTT.